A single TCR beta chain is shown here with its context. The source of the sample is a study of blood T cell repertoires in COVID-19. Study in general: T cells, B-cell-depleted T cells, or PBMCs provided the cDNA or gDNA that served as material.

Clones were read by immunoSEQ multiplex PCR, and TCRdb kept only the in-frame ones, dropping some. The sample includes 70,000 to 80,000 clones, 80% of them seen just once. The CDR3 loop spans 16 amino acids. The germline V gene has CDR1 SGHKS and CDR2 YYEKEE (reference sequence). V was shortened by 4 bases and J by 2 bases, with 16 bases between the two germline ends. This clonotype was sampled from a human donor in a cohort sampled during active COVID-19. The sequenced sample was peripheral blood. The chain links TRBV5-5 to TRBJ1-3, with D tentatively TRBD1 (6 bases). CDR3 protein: CASSPLGGPPGNTIYF. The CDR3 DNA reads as TGTGCCAGCAGCCCCCTAGGGGGACCGCCTGGAAACACCATATATTTT.